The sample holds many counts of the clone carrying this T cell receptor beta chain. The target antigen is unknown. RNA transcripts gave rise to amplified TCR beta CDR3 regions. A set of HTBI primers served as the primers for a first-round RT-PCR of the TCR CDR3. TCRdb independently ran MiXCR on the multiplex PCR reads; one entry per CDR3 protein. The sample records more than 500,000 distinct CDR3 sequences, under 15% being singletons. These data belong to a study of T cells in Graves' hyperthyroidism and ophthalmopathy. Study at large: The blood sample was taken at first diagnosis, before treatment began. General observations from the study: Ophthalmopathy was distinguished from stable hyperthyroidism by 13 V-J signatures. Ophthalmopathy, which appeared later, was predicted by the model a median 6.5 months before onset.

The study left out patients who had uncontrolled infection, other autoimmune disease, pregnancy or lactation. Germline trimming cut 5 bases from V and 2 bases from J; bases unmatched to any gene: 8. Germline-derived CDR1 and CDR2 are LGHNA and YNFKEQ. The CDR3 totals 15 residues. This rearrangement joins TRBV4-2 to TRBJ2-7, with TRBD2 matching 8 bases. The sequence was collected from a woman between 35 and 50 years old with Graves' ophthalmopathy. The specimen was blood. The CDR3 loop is CASSTRGGHPYEQYF. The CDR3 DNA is TGTGCCAGCAGCACACGGGGGGGACACCCCTACGAGCAGTACTTC.